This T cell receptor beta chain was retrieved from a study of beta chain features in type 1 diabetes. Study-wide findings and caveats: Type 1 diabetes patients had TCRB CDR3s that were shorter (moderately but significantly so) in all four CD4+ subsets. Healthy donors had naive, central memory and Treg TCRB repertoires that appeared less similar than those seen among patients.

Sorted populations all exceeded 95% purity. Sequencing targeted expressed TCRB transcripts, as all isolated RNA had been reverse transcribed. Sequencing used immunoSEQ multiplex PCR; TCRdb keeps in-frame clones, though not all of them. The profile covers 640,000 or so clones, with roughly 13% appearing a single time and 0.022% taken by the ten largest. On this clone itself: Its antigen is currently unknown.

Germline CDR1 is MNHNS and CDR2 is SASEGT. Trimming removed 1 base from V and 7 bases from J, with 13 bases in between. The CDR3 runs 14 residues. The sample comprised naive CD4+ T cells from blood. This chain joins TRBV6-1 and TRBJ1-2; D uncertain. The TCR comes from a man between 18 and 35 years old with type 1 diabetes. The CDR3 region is CASSEVRTAGGYTF. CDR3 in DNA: TGTGCCAGCAGTGAAGTACGGACGGCAGGTGGCTACACCTTC.